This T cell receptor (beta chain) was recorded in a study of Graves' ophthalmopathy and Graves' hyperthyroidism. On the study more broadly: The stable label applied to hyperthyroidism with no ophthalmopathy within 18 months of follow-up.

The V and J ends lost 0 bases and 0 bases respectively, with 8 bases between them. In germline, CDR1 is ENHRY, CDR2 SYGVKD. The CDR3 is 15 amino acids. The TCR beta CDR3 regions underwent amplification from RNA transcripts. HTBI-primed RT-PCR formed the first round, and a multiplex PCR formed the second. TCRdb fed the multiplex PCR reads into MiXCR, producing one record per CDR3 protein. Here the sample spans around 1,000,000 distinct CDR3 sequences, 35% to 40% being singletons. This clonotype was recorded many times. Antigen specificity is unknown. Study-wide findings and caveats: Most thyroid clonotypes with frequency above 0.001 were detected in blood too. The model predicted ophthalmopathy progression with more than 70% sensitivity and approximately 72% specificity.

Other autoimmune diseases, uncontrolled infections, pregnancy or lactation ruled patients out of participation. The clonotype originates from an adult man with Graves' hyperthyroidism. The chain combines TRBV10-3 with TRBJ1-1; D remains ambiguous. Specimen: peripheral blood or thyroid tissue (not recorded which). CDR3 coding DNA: TGTGCCATCAGTGAGTCTGCAGCCATGAACACTGAAGCTTTCTTT. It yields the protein CAISESAAMNTEAFF.